Here is one T cell receptor beta chain with its context. Treatment indicated: around 19 received Ad26.COV2.S at low or high dose, single or two shots; about 5 received placebo; per-sample allocation not given. Samples were taken on day 63 after the first vaccine or placebo injection. This entry is derived from a study of Ad26.COV2.S vaccination and SARS-CoV-2 variants. TCRdb's table, derived via immunoSEQ multiplex PCR, lists solely in-frame clones and lacks some. This sample has under 550,000 clones, with around 90% found just once. Germline CDR1 reads MGHDK; CDR2 reads SYGVNS. Between the trimmed V and J ends, which lost 10 bases and 4 bases, there was a span of 22 bases. The CDR3 has 16 residues.

The sample consisted of peripheral blood, taken in a trial of Ad26.COV2.S vaccine versus placebo. The chain couples TRBV25-1 to TRBJ1-4; the D gene is possibly TRBD1 (5 bases). The source is a person aged 18-60 years who received the Ad26.COV2.S COVID-19 vaccine or a placebo. Here the CDR3 reads CATNNGERDGNEKLFF. The CDR3 DNA is TGTGCCACCAATAACGGGGAACGGGACGGTAATGAAAAACTGTTTTTT.